This entry lists 13 T cell receptor beta chains sequenced from one sample in a study of cytomegalovirus exposure and HLA in healthy donors. The PCR was carried out with 60 Vbeta primers and 13 Jbeta primers. TCRdb's copy holds only in-frame clones and misses some; the assay was immunoSEQ multiplex PCR. The sample contains some 190,000 clones, more than 70% of which appear only once. The sequencing input was PBMCs. The receptors shown here come from a man between 40 and 49 years old in good health and CMV-seropositive.

The chain carries TRBV5-1 and TRBJ2-7; D is perhaps TRBD1 (6 bases). CDR3 length equals 14 residues. The V and J ends lost 3 bases and 4 bases respectively, with 14 bases between them. CDR1 is SGHRS and CDR2 is YFSETQ in the germline V gene. CDR3 amino acids: CASSYATGPYEQYF. In DNA form, the CDR3 reads TGCGCCAGCAGCTACGCAACAGGGCCGTACGAGCAGTACTTC.

The rearrangement links TRBV27 to TRBJ2-1, with TRBD2 matching over 7 bases. The ends lost 2 bases at V and 4 bases at J; junction bases unmatched: 14. Germline V lookup: CDR1 MNHEY, CDR2 SMNVEV (reference sequence). The CDR3 has 18 amino acids. CDR3 loop: CASSLKDGRSLWYNEQFF. Here the CDR3 DNA reads TGTGCCAGCAGTTTAAAGGACGGGAGGTCCCTCTGGTACAATGAGCAGTTCTTC.

The chain combines TRBV4-2 with TRBJ2-5; 8 bases align to TRBD2. The assigned J gene may be wrong: the sequence end matches TRBJ2-7 better. The CDR3 extends over 16 amino acids. From germline, CDR1 is LGHNA and CDR2 YNFKEQ. CDR3 residues: CASSQFQAGDIYEQYF. CDR3 nucleotide sequence: TGTGCCAGCAGCCAATTTCAAGCGGGAGACATTTACGAGCAGTACTTC.

This chain uses TRBV7-2 with TRBJ1-5, with D perhaps TRBD1 (6 bases). The germline V gene has CDR1 SGHTA and CDR2 FQGNSA. Trimming stripped 3 bases from V and 2 bases from J, with 8 bases between. This CDR3 region has 14 residues. CDR3 bases: TGTGCCAGCAGCTTGCGACAGGGCAATCAGCCCCAGCATTTT. It is translated as CASSLRQGNQPQHF.

This sequence joins TRBV4-2 and TRBJ2-7, with 10 bases lining up with TRBD2. Per the germline V gene, CDR1 is LGHNA and CDR2 is YNFKEQ. J gave up 3 bases and V 0 bases, and 14 bases lay outside the gene matches. This CDR3 region has 19 residues. Written as DNA, the CDR3 is TGTGCCAGCAGCCAAGATCGAGGGGCTAGCGGGGGCAACTACTACGAGCAGTACTTC. It yields the protein CASSQDRGASGGNYYEQYF.

The chain has TRBV9 and TRBJ1-1; D unresolved. Trimming took off 4 bases at V and 0 bases at J, with 13 bases between the two ends. The germline CDR1 and CDR2 sequences are SGDLS and YYNGEE. CDR3 size: 15 residues. The CDR3 reads CASSPPGVMNTEAFF. The CDR3 bases are TGTGCCAGCAGCCCCCCCGGGGTGATGAACACTGAAGCTTTCTTT.

The chain has TRBV5-1 and TRBJ2-2, with a possible D match to TRBD1 (6 bases). Between the trimmed V and J ends, which lost 4 bases and 6 bases, there was a span of 13 bases. The CDR3 consists of 14 residues. CDR1 SGHRS and CDR2 YFSETQ come from the germline V gene. CDR3 in DNA: TGCGCCAGCAGCGCACAGGGATCGCCCGGGGAGCTGTTTTTT. Protein: CASSAQGSPGELFF.

This chain links TRBV27 with TRBJ2-3; TRBD2 agrees at 7 bases. The CDR3 is 14 residues long. Germline V gene data show CDR1 as MNHEY and CDR2 as SMNVEV (reference sequence). The ends lost 6 bases at V and 3 bases at J; junction bases unmatched: 6. For the CDR3, the DNA is TGTGCCAGCAGATCGGGGGGAAGTACAGATACGCAGTATTTT. This sequence encodes CASRSGGSTDTQYF.

The chain couples TRBV5-1 to TRBJ2-3, with D maybe TRBD1 (5 bases). The germline V and J ends were trimmed by 0 bases and 0 bases, with 11 bases remaining between them. Germline CDR1 reads SGHRS; CDR2 reads YFSETQ. CDR3 length: 16 residues. CDR3 nucleotides: TGCGCCAGCAGCTTGGGCCTAGGGGCTAGCACAGATACGCAGTATTTT. Translated, it gives CASSLGLGASTDTQYF.

This chain links TRBV7-9 with TRBJ2-1; perhaps TRBD1 as D (5 bases). Between the trimmed V and J ends, which lost 1 base and 3 bases, there was a span of 10 bases. CDR1 and CDR2 from the germline V gene are SEHNR and FQNEAQ (reference sequence). The CDR3 runs to 15 residues. The CDR3 sequence is CASSLGRARYNEQFF. CDR3 nucleotides: TGTGCCAGCAGCTTAGGCAGGGCTCGCTACAATGAGCAGTTCTTC.

Only a few counts were recorded for this clone. This chain joins TRBV28 and TRBJ1-5, with D tentatively TRBD1 (6 bases). Germline values: CDR1 MDHEN, CDR2 SYDVKM. V was trimmed by 2 bases and J by 0 bases, leaving 8 bases between them. The CDR3 totals 15 residues. This CDR3 reads CASSLGGTSNQPQHF. The DNA of the CDR3 is TGTGCCAGCAGTTTAGGGGGCACTAGCAATCAGCCCCAGCATTTT.

This clone appeared a few times. The V and J genes are TRBV5-3 and TRBJ2-5; D may be TRBD2 (6 bases). TRBV5-3 is an ORF for which the function is uncertain. The CDR3 is 16 amino acids. V lost 4 bases and J 5 bases, leaving 21 bases between the germline ends. Here the CDR3 DNA reads TGTGCCAGAAGCGAGCCGGGACTCCGTCGGGAGGAGACCCAGTACTTC. As protein: CARSEPGLRREETQYF.

The V and J genes are TRBV10-2 and TRBJ1-1; TRBD1 is a possible D gene (6 bases). V was shortened by 6 bases and J by 5 bases, with 7 bases between the two germline ends. Germline V lookup: CDR1 WSHSY, CDR2 SAAADI. The CDR3 is 11 amino acids. CDR3 coding DNA: TGCGCCAGCAGCCAGGGGACTGAAGCTTTCTTT. Encoded protein: CASSQGTEAFF.